A selection of T cell receptor beta chains follows, all from one sample in a study of beta chain features in type 1 diabetes. Profiled with immunoSEQ multiplex PCR; TCRdb holds only in-frame clones, not every one. The sample comprises 900,000 or so clones, 15% to 20% of which are singletons, and around 0.02% rests with the top ten. The sequencing sample was made of naive CD4+ T cells from blood. Receptor source: a woman between 18 and 29 years old in good health. Both conserved end residues are trimmed from each CDR3. Expanded clones are given a class, and other clones once, few, many or no size at all.

NA,TRBJ2-1,TRBV28,ASSSIIASSYNEQF
few,TRBJ2-7,TRBV28,ASSYQNSYEQY
NA,TRBJ1-2,TRBV28,ASSLAAVLIGYT
few,TRBJ2-2,TRBV19,ASRAGVNTGELF
few,TRBJ2-2,TRBV5-1,ASSLQGAPHTGELF
few,TRBJ2-6,TRBV28,ASSSIWGVSGANVLT
few,TRBJ1-2,TRBV28,ASSFNDRFHGYT
few,TRBJ2-1,TRBV4-3,ASSHGQGAWYQF
NA,TRBJ2-7,TRBV5-1,ASSTSGSSYEQY
NA,TRBJ2-3,TRBV9,ASSPRTSITDTQY
few,TRBJ2-7,TRBV7-7,ASSSGLAGHSEQY
NA,TRBJ2-5,TRBV10-3,ASTIAGGGSGQETQY
NA,TRBJ2-1,TRBV4-1,ASSHPGQGPYEQF
NA,TRBJ2-1,TRBV7-3,ASSPGLAGEVGAHNEQF
NA,TRBJ2-1,TRBV4-1,ASSQPASGRSYNEQF
NA,TRBJ1-2,TRBV28,ASINPGDYGYT
few,TRBJ2-7,TRBV2,ASRGTGHSYEQY
NA,TRBJ2-2,TRBV5-1,ASSVTGETTGELF
NA,TRBJ2-1,TRBV4-1,ASSRLAGYNEQF
NA,TRBJ2-4,TRBV2,ASSRPVGIQY